This T cell receptor (beta chain) was documented in a study of beta chain features in type 1 diabetes. Overall study context: Researchers looked at approximately 110,000,000 sorted cells across all samples.

The study, taken as a whole, reports: Within each of all four CD4+ subsets, Type 1 diabetes patients had TCRB CDR3s that were moderately but significantly shorter.

TCRB transcripts that were expressed got sequenced, as all of the isolated RNA had been reverse transcribed. An average of about 3.57 million reads was obtained for naive, central memory and regulatory T cell samples. Repertoires were generated with immunoSEQ multiplex PCR, while TCRdb's copy carries only in-frame clones and drops some. The sample records hundreds of thousands of clones, more than 12% being singletons. This clone has only a few counts. Its specificity is unknown. This same CDR3 is encoded by further DNA sequences in the sample. The ends lost 1 base at V and 4 bases at J; junction bases unmatched: 3. The germline V gene encodes CDR1 SQVTM and CDR2 ANQGSEA. The CDR3 spans 14 residues.

This receptor was obtained from a man younger than 35 with type 1 diabetes. The chain joins TRBV29-1 to TRBJ2-7; 11 positions agree with TRBD1. Sequencing used naive CD4+ T cells from blood. Here the CDR3 reads CSVEGTGGLYEQYF. The DNA of the CDR3 is TGCAGCGTTGAAGGGACAGGGGGCTTGTACGAGCAGTACTTC.